The present TCR beta chain was sequenced within a study of T cells after yellow fever vaccination. In this sample, this clonotype turned up many times. Antigen specificity is unknown. The length of the CDR3 is 15 residues. Germline V gene lookup returns CDR1 SGHKS and CDR2 YYEKEE (reference sequence). The trim removed 4 bases at V and 0 bases at J, leaving 3 bases unmatched. Overall study findings and caveats: Most primary-vaccination clones recurred post-booster (nearly 98% CD4, roughly 87% CD8).

TCRdb called the 5' RACE reads again in MiXCR, with one record for every CDR3 protein. The sample contains approximately 69,000 distinct CDR3 sequences, 5% to 6.5% of which appear only once. The V gene is TRBV5-5, the J gene TRBJ2-1, with 8 bases identical to TRBD1. Sequencing used CD4+ T cells sorted from PBMCs, obtained roughly 15 days after the first yellow fever vaccination. This TCR was sampled from a man aged 18 to 35 who received the YFV17D yellow fever vaccine. The DNA for the CDR3 is TGTGCCAGCAGCCGAGGGACAGGCTCCTACAATGAGCAGTTCTTC. Its protein product is CASSRGTGSYNEQFF.